The 15 T cell receptor beta chains below were found in one sample sequenced in a study of cytomegalovirus exposure and HLA in healthy donors (TCRdb year 2017). The method behind the library was the immunoSEQ multiplex PCR assay. For the multiplex PCR, a mixture combining 60 forward primers for TCR Vbeta segments and 13 reverse primers for TCR Jbeta segments was used. TCRdb mirrors the immuneACCESS table, restricted to in-frame sequences. Some clones are absent from its copies; in checked studies, under half trace to an unresolved V gene, and the reason for the others is unknown. This sample holds 100,000 to 150,000 clones; 65% to 85% were observed only once. 1.8% of the sample is taken by the ten largest. Material: PBMCs. These receptors all stem from a woman in her 40s in good health and CMV-seronegative.

The chain couples TRBV18 to TRBJ1-6, with 8 positions matching TRBD1. Germline trimming cut 3 bases from V and 2 bases from J; bases unmatched to any gene: 3. Germline CDR1 is KGHSH and CDR2 is LQKENI. The CDR3 totals 16 residues. The CDR3 region is CASSPSGQAYNSPLHF. DNA of the CDR3: TGTGCCAGCTCACCTTCGGGACAGGCCTATAATTCACCCCTCCACTTT.

The chain employs TRBV5-4 and TRBJ1-1; D may be TRBD1 (6 bases). This CDR3 comprises 16 residues. Trimming took 3 bases from V and 4 from J, leaving 19 bases between them. Germline loops: CDR1 SGHNT, CDR2 YYREEE (reference sequence). The DNA of the CDR3 is TGTGCCAGCAGCTACCCAGGGGCGCGCCCGGGCACTGAAGCTTTCTTT. This sequence encodes CASSYPGARPGTEAFF.

The chain couples TRBV14 to TRBJ2-2; D possibly corresponds to TRBD1 (5 bases). In germline, CDR1 is SGHDN, CDR2 FVKESK. The CDR3 contains 16 residues. Deletions cut 3 bases from V and 5 bases from J, with 16 bases between. The CDR3 bases are TGTGCCAGCAGCCATGTACCAGGGATGGAAACCGGGGAGCTGTTTTTT. This encodes CASSHVPGMETGELFF.

The chain uses TRBV5-6 and TRBJ2-3; 11 bases map to TRBD2. This CDR3 comprises 15 residues. Germline CDR1 and CDR2: SGHDT and YYEEEE. V was clipped by 4 bases and J by 9 bases; unmatched bases: 10. The CDR3 sequence is CASSRTSGLLGTQYF. DNA for the CDR3: TGTGCCAGCAGCAGGACTAGCGGGCTCCTAGGCACGCAGTATTTT.

This chain uses TRBV30 with TRBJ2-1, with TRBD2 matching over 11 bases. This CDR3 comprises 13 residues. V lost 2 bases, J lost 14 bases, and 8 bases stayed unmatched. Germline loops: CDR1 GTSNPN, CDR2 SVGIG (reference sequence). CDR3 sequence (DNA): TGTGCCTGGAGTAGGGGACTAGCGGTAAAGGAGTTCTTC. Encoded protein: CAWSRGLAVKEFF.

This clone showed up just a few times. A junction boundary mismatches the germline segment, possibly from a read error. The CDR3 DNA follows: TGTGCCAGCAGCCTTAAACCAGGGGGGAGTGGGGCCAACGGCCTGACTTTC. Its protein product is CASSLKPGGSGANGLTF. The V gene is TRBV25-1, the J gene TRBJ2-6, with a possible D match to TRBD1 (7 bases). This CDR3 has 17 residues. Looked up from germline, CDR1 is MGHDK and CDR2 is SYGVNS.

The V gene is TRBV5-6, the J gene TRBJ1-3; 10 bases fit TRBD1. CDR1 SGHDT and CDR2 YYEEEE come from the germline V gene. The V segment lost 4 bases and the J segment 0 bases; nucleotides outside the gene matches: 7. This CDR3 has 17 amino acids. Here the CDR3 DNA reads TGTGCCAGCAGCATCGGGACAGGGGTCTACTCTGGAAACACCATATATTTT. Its translation is CASSIGTGVYSGNTIYF.

The V gene is TRBV6-5, the J gene TRBJ1-1, with 9 bases identical to TRBD1. CDR3 length equals 15 residues. Germline trimming cut 0 bases from V and 6 bases from J; bases unmatched to any gene: 5. Germline assignment: CDR1 MNHEY and CDR2 SVGAGI. The CDR3 reads CASSYSTGGNAEAFF. The CDR3 region has the DNA TGTGCCAGCAGTTACTCTACAGGGGGCAACGCTGAAGCTTTCTTT.

This chain links TRBV5-1 with TRBJ2-3; weak D call: TRBD2 (6 bases). The germline V and J ends were trimmed by 4 bases and 6 bases, with 12 bases remaining between them. Germline V CDR1 and CDR2: SGHRS, YFSETQ. The CDR3 sequence is 13 residues long. Written as DNA, the CDR3 is TGCGCCAGCAGCCTACTAGCATTGGATACGCAGTATTTT. This codes for CASSLLALDTQYF. Full variable domain (missing parts from reference TRBV5-1 and TRBJ2-3): KAGVTQTPRYLIKTRGQQVTLSCSPISGHRSVSWYQQTPGQGLQFLFEYFSETQRNKGNFPGRFSGRQFSNSRSEMNVSTLELGDSALYLCASSLLALDTQYFGPGTRLTVL.

The chain is built from TRBV28 and TRBJ2-5; 9 nucleotides match TRBD1. The DNA end lines up better with TRBJ2-7; the J call may be wrong. The CDR3 has 14 residues. The V gene's germline CDR1 is MDHEN and CDR2 SYDVKM. The chain's CDR3 is CASSLGTGPYEQYF. Written as DNA, the CDR3 is TGTGCCAGCAGCCTAGGGACAGGGCCCTACGAGCAGTACTTC.

The V and J genes are TRBV4-1 and TRBJ2-5, with TRBD2 matching over 9 bases. The CDR3 is 18 residues long. Germline values: CDR1 MGHRA, CDR2 YSYEKL. V shed 0 bases, J shed 5 bases, and the junction held 13 bases outside the gene matches. The CDR3 sequence: CASSQEFGGLAGRETQYF. The CDR3 DNA reads TGCGCCAGCAGCCAAGAATTTGGGGGACTAGCCGGCAGGGAGACCCAGTACTTC.

The chain joins TRBV6-6 to TRBJ2-1; the D is unclear. Deletions cut 6 bases from V and 7 bases from J, with 7 bases between. CDR1 is MNHNY, CDR2 SVGAGI, per germline (reference sequence). CDR3 size: 11 residues. The chain's CDR3 is CASRTVNEQFF. The DNA for the CDR3 is TGTGCCAGCAGAACGGTTAATGAGCAGTTCTTC.

The chain uses TRBV29-1 and TRBJ2-7; no firm D call. Germline loops: CDR1 SQVTM, CDR2 ANQGSEA. Trimming took 4 bases from V and 0 from J, leaving 10 bases between them. This CDR3 has 13 residues. The CDR3 region is CSVGYDNSYEQYF. CDR3 DNA sequence: TGCAGCGTTGGTTATGACAACTCCTACGAGCAGTACTTC.

This clone was detected ten times or more. The gene calls are TRBV5-4 and TRBJ2-2, with 8 positions matching TRBD1. Per germline, CDR1 SGHNT and CDR2 YYREEE (reference sequence). The CDR3 runs to 14 residues. V was clipped by 10 bases and J by 2 bases; unmatched bases: 7. Written as DNA, the CDR3 is TGTGCCTCCTCACAGGGGGAAAACACCGGGGAGCTGTTTTTT. It yields the protein CASSQGENTGELFF.

The V and J genes are TRBV19 and TRBJ1-2; D possibly corresponds to TRBD1 (5 bases). Trimming pared 5 bases from V and 2 bases from J, leaving 15 bases between. CDR1 is LNHDA, CDR2 SQIVND, per germline (reference sequence). The CDR3 runs 15 residues. The CDR3 protein is CASSAPGTGNYGYTF. The CDR3 DNA follows: TGTGCCAGTAGTGCACCCGGGACTGGGAACTATGGCTACACCTTC. The variable domain in full, with the rest retrieved from reference TRBV19 and TRBJ1-2, is DGGITQSPKYLFRKEGQNVTLSCEQNLNHDAMYWYRQDPGQGLRLIYYSQIVNDFQKGDIAEGYSVSREKKESFPLTVTSAQKNPTAFYLCASSAPGTGNYGYTFGSGTRLTVV.